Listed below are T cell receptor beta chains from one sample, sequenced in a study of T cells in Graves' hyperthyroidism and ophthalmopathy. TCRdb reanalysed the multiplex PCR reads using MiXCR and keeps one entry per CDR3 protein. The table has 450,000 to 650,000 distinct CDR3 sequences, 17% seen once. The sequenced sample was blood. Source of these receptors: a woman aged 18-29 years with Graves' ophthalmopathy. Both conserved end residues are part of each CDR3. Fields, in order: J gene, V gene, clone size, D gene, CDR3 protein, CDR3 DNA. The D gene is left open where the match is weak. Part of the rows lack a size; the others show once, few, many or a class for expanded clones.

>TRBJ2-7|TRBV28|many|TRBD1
CASSPRDRGSHEQYF
TGTGCCAGCAGCCCCCGGGACAGGGGTTCTCACGAGCAGTACTTC
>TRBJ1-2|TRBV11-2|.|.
CASSLDFGSEGYTF
TGTGCCAGCAGCTTAGATTTCGGGAGTGAAGGCTACACCTTC
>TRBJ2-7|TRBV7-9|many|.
CASSTQRVAYEQYF
TGTGCCAGCAGCACCCAAAGAGTGGCCTACGAGCAGTACTTC
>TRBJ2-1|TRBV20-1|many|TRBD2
CSARPSGSSYNEQFF
TGCAGTGCTAGACCTAGCGGGAGCTCCTACAATGAGCAGTTCTTC
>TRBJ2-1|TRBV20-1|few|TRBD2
CSAISGRNNEQFF
TGCAGTGCTATTAGCGGGAGGAACAATGAGCAGTTCTTC
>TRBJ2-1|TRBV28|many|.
CASDRDNEQFF
TGTGCCAGCGATAGGGACAATGAGCAGTTCTTC
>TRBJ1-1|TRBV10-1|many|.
CASSADRGTEAFF
TGCGCCAGCAGTGCGGACCGGGGCACTGAAGCTTTCTTT
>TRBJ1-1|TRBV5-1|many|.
CASSLGGTGPMDTEAFF
TGCGCCAGCAGCTTGGGCGGAACCGGGCCGATGGACACTGAAGCTTTCTTT
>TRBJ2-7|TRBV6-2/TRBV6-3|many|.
CASRVPGYGYEQYF
TGTGCCAGCAGAGTCCCGGGTTATGGCTACGAGCAGTACTTC
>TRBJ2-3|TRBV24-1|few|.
CATSASERRGWRQYF
TGTGCCACCAGTGCCTCGGAGCGGAGGGGATGGAGGCAGTATTTT
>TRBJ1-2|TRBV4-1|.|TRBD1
CASSHLPGQGFSSPSQGGYGYTF
TGCGCCAGCAGCCACCTCCCGGGACAGGGCTTTAGTTCGCCCTCGCAGGGGGGGTATGGCTACACCTTC
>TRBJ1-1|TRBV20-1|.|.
CSARDSPPAENTEAFF
TGCAGTGCTAGAGACTCCCCCCCGGCCGAGAACACTGAAGCTTTCTTT
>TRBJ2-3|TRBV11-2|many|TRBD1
CASSLGAAGGADTQYF
TGTGCCAGCAGCTTAGGTGCGGCAGGGGGCGCAGATACGCAGTATTTT
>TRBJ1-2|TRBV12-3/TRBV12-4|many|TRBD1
CASSSGQGNVYGYTF
TGTGCCAGCAGTTCTGGACAGGGTAACGTCTATGGCTACACCTTC
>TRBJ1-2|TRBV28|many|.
CASSSLGPRGGYTF
TGTGCCAGCAGTTCTCTGGGACCAAGGGGTGGCTACACCTTC
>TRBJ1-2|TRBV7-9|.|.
CASSPDEDGYTF
TGTGCCAGCAGCCCTGACGAAGATGGCTACACCTTC
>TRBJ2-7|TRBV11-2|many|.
CASSLGLAATYEQYF
TGTGCCAGCAGCTTAGGGTTAGCGGCAACCTACGAGCAGTACTTC